Below, 22 T cell receptor beta chains from the same sample are listed, as sequenced in a study of cytomegalovirus exposure and HLA in healthy donors (dated by TCRdb to 2017 to 2019). The receptor library was made with the immunoSEQ multiplex PCR assay. What TCRdb holds here is the immuneACCESS table cut down to in-frame rearrangements. Part of the clones is not present; checked against another copy, under half of the missing clones reflect an unresolved V gene, and the others are unexplained. The sample yields 200,000 to 300,000 clones; 86% were counted once. The ten most abundant clones make up 0.95% to 1.5% of the sample. Sample: PBMCs. Every receptor here comes from a woman aged 25 to 39 in good health and CMV-seropositive.

This clone has just one count. The chain recombines TRBV27 with TRBJ2-5; 8 bases are a match to TRBD2. There are 15 residues in the CDR3. CDR1 is MNHEY and CDR2 is SMNVEV in the germline V gene (reference sequence). The ends lost 7 bases at V and 2 bases at J; junction bases unmatched: 9. CDR3 region: CASKVSGTLQETQYF. The CDR3 bases are TGTGCCAGCAAAGTTAGCGGGACATTACAAGAGACCCAGTACTTC.

The chain links TRBV7-6 to TRBJ1-2; 10 positions agree with TRBD1. Germline V gene lookup returns CDR1 SGHVS and CDR2 FNYEAQ. The CDR3 is made up of 17 amino acids. J gave up 4 bases and V 0 bases, and 8 bases lay outside the gene matches. Here the CDR3 reads CASSLAAGTGAGYGYTF. CDR3 bases: TGTGCCAGCAGCTTAGCTGCCGGGACAGGGGCGGGCTATGGCTACACCTTC.

The chain has TRBV19 and TRBJ2-3; D not certain. Germline V gene lookup returns CDR1 LNHDA and CDR2 SQIVND (reference sequence). Between the trimmed V and J ends, which lost 7 bases and 0 bases, there was a span of 11 bases. The CDR3 is 14 residues long. The CDR3 protein is CASMSLSSTDTQYF. The CDR3 nucleotides read TGTGCCAGTATGAGCCTATCTAGCACAGATACGCAGTATTTT.

V gene TRBV18 combines with J gene TRBJ2-5; 7 bases match TRBD1. Germline V gene sequence: CDR1 KGHSH, CDR2 LQKENI. CDR3 length equals 15 residues. Trimming took 3 bases from V and 4 from J; bases not matched to a gene: 8. This chain's CDR3 is CASSPNRGSPETQYF. CDR3 coding DNA: TGTGCCAGCTCACCGAACAGGGGATCCCCAGAGACCCAGTACTTC.

The chain joins TRBV13 to TRBJ2-3; TRBD2 matches 10 bases. The V gene end was trimmed by 1 base and the J gene end by 3 bases; junction bases not matched to a gene: 1. Per germline, CDR1 PRHDT and CDR2 FYEKMQ (reference sequence). The length of the CDR3 is 15 residues. CDR3 DNA sequence: TGTGCCAGCAGCTTAGTGACTAGCGGGACAGATACGCAGTATTTT. It codes for CASSLVTSGTDTQYF.

This clone was observed a single time. The chain has TRBV15 and TRBJ2-3; a weak D match, TRBD1 (6 bases). Germline V gives CDR1 LNHNV, CDR2 YYDKDF (reference sequence). CDR3 length: 16 residues. Trimming removed 3 bases at V and 3 bases at J, with 16 bases between. The CDR3 nucleotides are TGTGCCACCAGCAGGGAACAGGGATACGAGACAGATACGCAGTATTTT. Protein sequence: CATSREQGYETDTQYF. Drawing the rest from reference TRBV15 and TRBJ2-3, the complete variable domain is DAMVIQNPRYQVTQFGKPVTLSCSQTLNHNVMYWYQQKSSQAPKLLFHYYDKDFNNEADTPDNFQSRRPNTSFCFLDIRSPGLGDTAMYLCATSREQGYETDTQYFGPGTRLTVL.

The chain has TRBV11-3 and TRBJ2-7, with TRBD2 identical over 8 bases. CDR1 and CDR2 (germline): SGHNT, YENEEA. The V gene end was trimmed by 5 bases and the J gene end by 0 bases; junction bases not matched to a gene: 9. The CDR3 is 16 amino acids. The CDR3 sequence is CASSLTSVRVSYEQYF. CDR3 sequence (DNA): TGTGCCAGCAGCCTGACTAGCGTAAGAGTCTCCTACGAGCAGTACTTC.

The V and J genes are TRBV28 and TRBJ2-3; the D gene is possibly TRBD2 (6 bases). The V end was cut by 7 bases, the J end by 2 bases, with 16 bases between. Germline V gives CDR1 MDHEN, CDR2 SYDVKM. The CDR3 covers 15 residues. This CDR3 is CASTSKEGITDTQYF. The CDR3 DNA reads TGTGCCAGCACCTCCAAGGAGGGTATCACAGATACGCAGTATTTT.

This clone was picked up many times. This chain links TRBV11-2 with TRBJ2-1; 7 bases fit TRBD1. Unmatched junction bases numbered 3, after V lost 3 bases and J lost 4 bases. The CDR3 has 14 amino acids. Germline values: CDR1 SGHAT, CDR2 FQNNGV. The CDR3 region is CASSLDRNYNEQFF. The CDR3 DNA sequence: TGTGCCAGCAGCTTGGACAGGAATTACAATGAGCAGTTCTTC.

The genes are TRBV5-1 and TRBJ1-1, with D uncertain. V dropped 3 bases and J dropped 2 bases, with 11 bases sitting between them. In germline, CDR1 is SGHRS, CDR2 YFSETQ. The CDR3 has 14 amino acids. CDR3 residues: CASSYGESNTEAFF. CDR3 bases: TGCGCCAGCAGCTACGGGGAGTCCAACACTGAAGCTTTCTTT.

The V gene is TRBV19, the J gene TRBJ2-1; 7 bases line up with TRBD1. V gave up 9 bases and J gave up 1 base; unmatched junction bases: 12. The CDR3 covers 16 residues. The V gene's germline CDR1 is LNHDA and CDR2 SQIVND (reference sequence). The DNA of the CDR3 is TGTGCCAGGCCAGGGCAGGGGGTCCAATCCTACAATGAGCAGTTCTTC. Residues: CARPGQGVQSYNEQFF.

The rearrangement joins TRBV7-3 to TRBJ2-1, with TRBD2 identical over 7 bases. The CDR3 has 15 amino acids. The germline CDR1 and CDR2 sequences are SGHTA and FQGTGA. J was trimmed by 1 base and V by 0 bases; bases with no gene match: 0. Here the CDR3 reads CASSLTRESYNEQFF. CDR3 coding DNA: TGTGCCAGCAGCTTAACGCGGGAGTCCTACAATGAGCAGTTCTTC.

This clone appeared a single time. This sequence joins TRBV5-6 and TRBJ2-4; TRBD1 is a possible D gene (5 bases). V lost 4 bases, J lost 8 bases, and 10 bases lay in between. Germline V lookup: CDR1 SGHDT, CDR2 YYEEEE. The CDR3 has 12 amino acids. CDR3 coding DNA: TGTGCCAGCAGCGCAGTGGGGCACATTCAGTACTTC. This translates into CASSAVGHIQYF.

This rearrangement joins TRBV11-2 to TRBJ2-2, with 8 bases lining up with TRBD2. The CDR3 loop spans 19 amino acids. CDR1 is SGHAT and CDR2 is FQNNGV in the germline V gene. V shed 5 bases, J shed 4 bases, and the junction held 18 bases outside the gene matches. Here the CDR3 DNA reads TGTGCCAGCAGCCCAAATCAGGCGGGGGGCAGTCTCCCCACCGGGGAGCTGTTTTTT. Residues: CASSPNQAGGSLPTGELFF.

The V and J genes are TRBV5-1 and TRBJ1-4, with TRBD1 as a possible D gene (5 bases). V was shortened by 2 bases and J by 1 base, with 9 bases between the two germline ends. CDR1 SGHRS and CDR2 YFSETQ come from the germline V gene. CDR3 length: 15 amino acids. The CDR3 DNA follows: TGCGCCAGCAGCTTTCTCGGGGGAACTAATGAAAAACTGTTTTTT. Its translation is CASSFLGGTNEKLFF.

The CDR3, as DNA: TGTGCCAGCAGCTTAGACCGGACTAGCGCGTACAATGAGCAGTTCTTC. Protein product: CASSLDRTSAYNEQFF. The chain is built from TRBV13 and TRBJ2-1; 9 bases are a match to TRBD2. V lost 1 base and J lost 4; bases outside the gene matches: 5. The CDR3 totals 16 residues. Germline V CDR1 and CDR2: PRHDT, FYEKMQ (reference sequence).

CDR3 amino acids: CASSILDSGELFF. Here the CDR3 DNA reads TGTGCCAGCAGCATACTAGATTCCGGGGAGCTGTTTTTT. The gene calls are TRBV6-1 and TRBJ2-2, with D perhaps TRBD2 (5 bases). This CDR3 is 13 amino acids long. Germline loops: CDR1 MNHNS, CDR2 SASEGT. Trimming stripped 6 bases from V and 6 bases from J, with 11 bases between.

Only one count was recorded for this clone. V gene TRBV7-8 combines with J gene TRBJ2-7; 8 nucleotides agree with TRBD1. Germline assignment: CDR1 SGHVS and CDR2 FQNEAQ. CDR3 size: 16 residues. V shed 5 bases, J shed 0 bases, and the junction held 9 bases outside the gene matches. The CDR3: CASSPGQGLISYEQYF. CDR3 coding DNA: TGTGCCAGCAGCCCAGGACAGGGATTAATCTCCTACGAGCAGTACTTC.

This clone was counted a few times. V and J are TRBV30 and TRBJ1-4; D might be TRBD1 (6 bases). CDR1 is GTSNPN, CDR2 SVGIG, per germline (reference sequence). This CDR3 has 15 amino acids. Trimming took off 2 bases at V and 8 bases at J, with 18 bases between the two ends. The DNA for the CDR3 is TGTGCCTGGAGTCCCGGGGGGGGCGTTCGAGAAAAACTGTTTTTT. Translated, it gives CAWSPGGGVREKLFF.

This chain connects TRBV27 to TRBJ2-3, with 8 bases identical to TRBD2. CDR1 MNHEY and CDR2 SMNVEV come from the germline V gene (reference sequence). V shed 5 bases, J shed 2 bases, and the junction held 9 bases outside the gene matches. This CDR3 contains 16 residues. The CDR3: CASSPRNSGDTDTQYF. The CDR3 coding sequence is TGTGCCAGCAGTCCTCGGAATAGCGGGGACACAGATACGCAGTATTTT.

This sequence joins TRBV5-1 and TRBJ2-3; 13 bases map to TRBD2. Germline CDR1 is SGHRS and CDR2 is YFSETQ. The junction had 4 bases not matched to a gene; V was cut back by 7 bases and J by 2 bases. The CDR3 spans 15 residues. In DNA form, the CDR3 reads TGCGCCAGCGGAGGGACTAGCGGGAACACAGATACGCAGTATTTT. It specifies CASGGTSGNTDTQYF.

This clone was seen just once. Other DNA sequences within the sample encode an identical CDR3. This chain joins TRBV5-4 and TRBJ2-7; D remains ambiguous. Germline values: CDR1 SGHNT, CDR2 YYREEE (reference sequence). V lost 0 bases to trimming and J lost 2 bases, with 3 bases between them. The CDR3 runs to 12 residues. This CDR3 is CASSLGAYEQYF. The CDR3 DNA reads TGTGCCAGCAGCTTGGGCGCCTACGAGCAGTACTTC.